A single sample is the source of the 29 T cell receptor beta chains below, sequenced in a study of Graves' ophthalmopathy and Graves' hyperthyroidism. Amplification of the TCR beta CDR3 regions used RNA transcripts (as template). First-round RT-PCR relied on HTBI primers, and a second-round multiplex PCR came next. TCRdb reprocessed the multiplex PCR reads with MiXCR, giving one entry per CDR3 protein. Here the sample spans about 210,000 distinct CDR3 sequences, under 30% being singletons. The sequenced sample was peripheral blood. The receptors shown here come from a man in his fifties with Graves' ophthalmopathy.

This rearrangement joins TRBV6-5 to TRBJ1-1, with TRBD1 identical over 7 bases. CDR1 and CDR2 from the germline V gene are MNHEY and SVGAGI. The CDR3 consists of 14 residues. Trimming cost V 4 bases and J 4 bases; bases outside gene matches: 6. The CDR3 sequence is CASSSGGLRTEAFF. CDR3 DNA sequence: TGTGCCAGCAGTTCAGGGGGTCTGCGCACTGAAGCTTTCTTT.

In its sample, this clonotype was seen many times. The V gene is TRBV29-1, the J gene TRBJ2-7; 8 bases line up with TRBD1. The CDR3 length is 14 residues. The germline CDR1 and CDR2 sequences are SQVTM and ANQGSEA. V shed 8 bases, J shed 3 bases, and the junction held 12 bases outside the gene matches. CDR3 sequence: CSTTAGTGSYEQYF. In DNA form, the CDR3 reads TGCAGCACTACCGCCGGGACAGGAAGCTACGAGCAGTACTTC.

With respect to this clonotype: A junction boundary mismatches the germline segment, possibly from a read error. The V gene is TRBV15, the J gene TRBJ2-5; either TRBD1 or TRBD2 may fit D (5 bases each). Germline V lookup: CDR1 LNHNV, CDR2 YYDKDF (reference sequence). The CDR3 covers 20 residues. The CDR3 sequence is CAASSQDRIGAGRTQETQYF. In DNA, the CDR3 is TGTGCCGCCAGCAGCCAAGATCGAATCGGGGCGGGCAGGACCCAAGAGACCCAGTACTTC.

This clonotype has a count of ten or more. The chain uses TRBV12-3 or TRBV12-4 and TRBJ1-5; D is unresolved. CDR3 length: 15 amino acids. The V and J ends lost 5 bases and 2 bases respectively, with 13 bases between them. The chain's CDR3 is CASSPGLSGNQPQHF. For the CDR3, the DNA is TGTGCCAGCAGTCCGGGCCTGAGCGGCAATCAGCCCCAGCATTTT.

Ten or more counts support this clonotype. This chain connects TRBV7-6 to TRBJ2-3; 8 positions match TRBD2. Germline assignment: CDR1 SGHVS and CDR2 FNYEAQ. The junction had 13 bases not matched to a gene; V was cut back by 1 base and J by 4 bases. CDR3 length equals 18 residues. The chain's CDR3 is CASSLEPTNGRGSDTQYF. CDR3 DNA: TGTGCCAGCAGCTTAGAGCCCACTAACGGGAGGGGCTCAGATACGCAGTATTTT.

This chain connects TRBV28 to TRBJ2-7, with a possible D match to TRBD1 (5 bases). The V gene lost 6 bases and the J gene lost 0 bases, with 15 bases spanning the gap. The CDR3 totals 15 residues. Germline values: CDR1 MDHEN, CDR2 SYDVKM. In DNA, the CDR3 is TGTGCCAGCAGCCGTTGGGGCGCGAGCTCCTACGAGCAGTACTTC. This encodes CASSRWGASSYEQYF.

The J gene is TRBJ2-4, the V gene TRBV6-1; 9 bases map to TRBD2. With V trimmed by 6 bases and J by 7 bases, 10 bases remained unmatched. This CDR3 region has 15 residues. Germline CDR1 reads MNHNS; CDR2 reads SASEGT. Written as DNA, the CDR3 is TGTGCCAGCAGCGGGCGGGGGGGCTCAGGTAACATTCAGTACTTC. The encoded protein is CASSGRGGSGNIQYF.

There are many counts of this clonotype. The chain is built from TRBV5-5 and TRBJ1-5; 9 nucleotides match TRBD1. Trimming removed 0 bases from V and 5 bases from J; junction bases left unmatched: 3. Germline values: CDR1 SGHKS, CDR2 YYEKEE (reference sequence). The CDR3 spans 15 residues. The CDR3 DNA is TGTGCCAGCAGCTTGGGGGGACAGGGTTATCAGCCCCAGCATTTT. Amino acid sequence: CASSLGGQGYQPQHF.

Ten or more counts support this clonotype. This chain links TRBV19 with TRBJ1-2; 8 bases agree with TRBD1. Germline V gene sequence: CDR1 LNHDA, CDR2 SQIVND (reference sequence). V trimming: 3 bases; J trimming: 8 bases; junction bases outside the gene matches: 5. There are 13 residues in the CDR3. DNA for the CDR3: TGTGCCAGTAGTATCGGACAGGGTGGAGGCTACACCTTC. Encoded protein: CASSIGQGGGYTF. The variable domain in full, with the rest retrieved from reference TRBV19 and TRBJ1-2, is DGGITQSPKYLFRKEGQNVTLSCEQNLNHDAMYWYRQDPGQGLRLIYYSQIVNDFQKGDIAEGYSVSREKKESFPLTVTSAQKNPTAFYLCASSIGQGGGYTFGSGTRLTVV.

In this sample, this clonotype turned up many times. The chain has TRBV28 and TRBJ2-5; TRBD1 agrees at 9 bases. The CDR3 has 16 residues. The germline CDR1 and CDR2 sequences are MDHEN and SYDVKM. J lost 7 bases, V lost 7 bases, and 16 bases had no gene match. The CDR3 DNA is TGTGCCAGCACCGGACAGGGGCGGGATGATAGAGGGACCCAGTACTTC. Protein sequence: CASTGQGRDDRGTQYF.

This sequence joins TRBV12-3 or TRBV12-4 and TRBJ1-2; maybe TRBD1 (6 bases). Trimming shortened V by 4 bases and J by 0 bases, and 15 bases separated the two germline ends. The CDR3 has 16 amino acids. CDR3 loop: CASSYGQLPANYGYTF. In DNA, the CDR3 is TGTGCCAGCAGTTATGGACAGCTCCCCGCTAACTATGGCTACACCTTC.

This CDR3 is CASSLSGIQETQYF. The CDR3 DNA sequence: TGTGCCAGCAGCTTAAGTGGGATCCAAGAGACCCAGTACTTC. This sequence joins TRBV11-2 and TRBJ2-5, with no clear D. Looked up from germline, CDR1 is SGHAT and CDR2 is FQNNGV. The CDR3 length is 14 residues. V lost 2 bases and J lost 1, with 8 bases in between.

This clonotype was found many times. The chain recombines TRBV5-1 with TRBJ2-6; D remains unclear. CDR1 and CDR2 from the germline V gene are SGHRS and YFSETQ. V lost 0 bases and J lost 0, with 7 bases in between. This CDR3 contains 16 residues. CDR3 amino acids: CASSLGDTSGANVLTF. CDR3 DNA: TGCGCCAGCAGCTTGGGGGATACCTCTGGGGCCAACGTCCTGACTTTC.

At least ten counts were recorded for this clonotype. The chain combines TRBV14 with TRBJ1-2; 11 nucleotides align to TRBD1. CDR3 size: 17 residues. Trimming cost V 0 bases and J 0 bases; bases outside gene matches: 3. The germline V gene has CDR1 SGHDN and CDR2 FVKESK. Here the CDR3 DNA reads TGTGCCAGCAGCCAAGACGGGACAGGGGGTACTAACTATGGCTACACCTTC. Amino acids: CASSQDGTGGTNYGYTF.

Remarks on this clonotype: The junction departs from germline at one end; a sequencing error may be responsible. The V and J genes are TRBV27 and TRBJ2-7; D assignment may be TRBD1 or TRBD2 (5 bases each). CDR3 length equals 13 residues. Germline values: CDR1 MNHEY, CDR2 SMNVEV (reference sequence). The CDR3 loop is CASRISSSGTINF. CDR3 coding DNA: TGTGCCAGCAGAATCTCTAGCTCAGGGACCATTAACTTC.

This clonotype was detected many times. This chain connects TRBV10-3 to TRBJ1-5; TRBD1 matches at 7 bases. Trimming removed 0 bases from V and 3 bases from J; junction bases left unmatched: 11. Per germline, CDR1 ENHRY and CDR2 SYGVKD. The CDR3 runs 18 residues. CDR3 DNA sequence: TGTGCCATCAGTGAGTCGCCCCTGGACAGGATTCTCAATCAGCCCCAGCATTTT. Protein product: CAISESPLDRILNQPQHF.

This chain uses TRBV6-1 with TRBJ2-7, with 10 nucleotides matching TRBD2. Trimming cost V 6 bases and J 2 bases; bases outside gene matches: 4. There are 14 residues in the CDR3. Germline CDR1 MNHNS, CDR2 SASEGT. Written as DNA, the CDR3 is TGTGCCAGCAGGGTTAGCGGGGGGACCTACGAGCAGTACTTC. It codes for CASRVSGGTYEQYF.

This clonotype has ten or more counts. The chain has TRBV28 and TRBJ2-7; 7 bases line up with TRBD2. Trimming cost V 9 bases and J 5 bases; bases outside gene matches: 16. Germline V gene lookup returns CDR1 MDHEN and CDR2 SYDVKM. The CDR3 runs to 15 residues. CDR3 in amino acids: CASRGVGGDFDEQYF. CDR3 DNA: TGTGCCAGTCGCGGCGTGGGAGGGGATTTTGACGAGCAGTACTTC.

This clonotype was observed many times. This chain links TRBV27 with TRBJ2-7; 8 positions agree with TRBD2. Trimming cost V 2 bases and J 4 bases; bases outside gene matches: 7. Germline V CDR1 and CDR2: MNHEY, SMNVEV (reference sequence). The CDR3 covers 15 residues. CDR3 in DNA: TGTGCCAGCAGTTTAAGCGGGGGAGGTTATTACGAGCAGTACTTC. This gives the protein CASSLSGGGYYEQYF.

There are many counts of this clonotype. The genes are TRBV6-2 or TRBV6-3 and TRBJ2-7; 7 bases are a match to TRBD2. This CDR3 contains 13 residues. The V segment lost 2 bases and the J segment 5 bases; nucleotides outside the gene matches: 3. Germline CDR1 reads MNHEY; CDR2 reads SVGEGT. CDR3: CASSYEGGDEQYF. The CDR3 DNA is TGTGCCAGCAGTTACGAGGGAGGGGACGAGCAGTACTTC.

This clonotype was found many times. Here the CDR3 DNA reads TGTGCCACCAGTGATCGTCGGGAGTCAATTAACGAGCAGTACTTC. Protein: CATSDRRESINEQYF. The V and J genes are TRBV24-1 and TRBJ2-7; TRBD2 might be the D (6 bases). This CDR3 has 15 residues. V lost 3 bases to trimming and J lost 5 bases, with 16 bases between them. Looked up from germline, CDR1 is KGHDR and CDR2 is SFDVKD.

This clonotype was seen many times. The rearrangement joins TRBV30 to TRBJ1-5; D ambiguous. The germline CDR1 and CDR2 sequences are GTSNPN and SVGIG (reference sequence). CDR3 length: 14 residues. The V end was cut by 1 base, the J end by 0 bases, with 7 bases between. CDR3 DNA sequence: TGTGCCTGGAGTGCGGGGAATAGCAATCAGCCCCAGCATTTT. This translates into CAWSAGNSNQPQHF.

This clonotype was counted ten times or more. The chain employs TRBV28 and TRBJ2-2; no firm D call. The CDR3 runs to 12 residues. Germline-derived CDR1 and CDR2 are MDHEN and SYDVKM. Between the trimmed V and J ends, which lost 2 bases and 7 bases, there was a span of 5 bases. CDR3 sequence: CASSLRYGELFF. The CDR3 coding sequence is TGTGCCAGCAGTTTAAGATACGGGGAGCTGTTTTTT. Full variable domain (outside the CDR3, taken from reference TRBV28 and TRBJ2-2): DVKVTQSSRYLVKRTGEKVFLECVQDMDHENMFWYRQDPGLGLRLIYFSYDVKMKEKGDIPEGYSVSREKKERFSLILESASTNQTSMYLCASSLRYGELFFGEGSRLTVL.

This clonotype has a count of ten or more. The J gene is TRBJ2-5, the V gene TRBV18; TRBD2 matches at 7 bases. Germline V gene data show CDR1 as KGHSH and CDR2 as LQKENI. The ends lost 6 bases at V and 2 bases at J; junction bases unmatched: 12. The CDR3 extends over 16 amino acids. The CDR3 protein is CASSPALGLEQETQYF. The CDR3 DNA reads TGTGCCAGCTCTCCGGCTCTTGGACTAGAACAAGAGACCCAGTACTTC.

This clonotype was counted many times. The chain recombines TRBV19 with TRBJ1-1; 8 nucleotides line up with TRBD1. In germline, CDR1 is LNHDA, CDR2 SQIVND (reference sequence). The CDR3 runs 14 residues. The trim removed 2 bases at V and 1 base at J, leaving 0 bases unmatched. CDR3 nucleotides: TGTGCCAGTAGTATACAGGGGGCGAACACTGAAGCTTTCTTT. Protein product: CASSIQGANTEAFF.

The sample holds one count of this clonotype. A junction end diverges from the germline sequence, so it may reflect a read error. The CDR3 spells CASSYSNSGVNVLTF. Written as DNA, the CDR3 is TGTGCCAGCAGTTACAGTAACTCTGGGGTCAACGTCCTGACTTTC. The chain recombines TRBV12-3 or TRBV12-4 with TRBJ2-6, with D uncertain. CDR3 length: 15 residues.

This clonotype was picked up many times. The chain employs TRBV6-2 or TRBV6-3 and TRBJ2-4, with 7 positions matching TRBD2. The ends lost 6 bases at V and 8 bases at J; junction bases unmatched: 10. Germline V gene data show CDR1 as MNHEY and CDR2 as SVGEGT. There are 14 residues in the CDR3. CDR3 DNA sequence: TGTGCCAGCAGCCCGGGGAGGGGAGCATACATTCAGTACTTC. Its translation is CASSPGRGAYIQYF.

This clonotype was picked up many times. V and J are TRBV12-5 and TRBJ2-5, with unresolved D. V was clipped by 6 bases and J by 5 bases, with 13 bases between them. The CDR3 is 13 residues long. Germline CDR1 is LGHNT and CDR2 is FRNRAP. The CDR3, as DNA: TGTGCTAGTGGCCCGGTCGGCTGGGAGACCCAGTACTTC. Translating it yields CASGPVGWETQYF.

In its sample, this clonotype was seen many times. At one end the junction does not follow the germline gene, possibly because of a read error. The chain has TRBV6-1 and TRBJ1-1, with D perhaps matching TRBD1 (6 bases). CDR1 is MNHNS, CDR2 SASEGT, per germline. This CDR3 is built from 12 residues. CDR3 protein: CAEGTRNTEAFF. The DNA for the CDR3 is TGCGCGGAAGGGACAAGGAACACTGAAGCTTTCTTT.